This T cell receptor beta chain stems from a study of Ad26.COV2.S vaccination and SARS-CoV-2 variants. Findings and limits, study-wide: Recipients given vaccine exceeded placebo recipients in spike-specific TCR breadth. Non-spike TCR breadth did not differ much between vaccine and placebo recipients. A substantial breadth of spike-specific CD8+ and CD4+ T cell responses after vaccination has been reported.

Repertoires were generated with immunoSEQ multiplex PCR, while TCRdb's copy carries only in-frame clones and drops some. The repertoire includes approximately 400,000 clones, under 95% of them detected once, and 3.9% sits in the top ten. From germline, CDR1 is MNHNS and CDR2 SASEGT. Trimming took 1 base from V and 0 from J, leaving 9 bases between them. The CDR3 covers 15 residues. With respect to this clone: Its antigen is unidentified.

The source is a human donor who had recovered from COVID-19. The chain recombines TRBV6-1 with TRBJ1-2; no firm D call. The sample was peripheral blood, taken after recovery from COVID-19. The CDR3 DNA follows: TGTGCCAGCAGTGAAGTTTCCTTGGCTAACTATGGCTACACCTTC. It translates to CASSEVSLANYGYTF.